The rows below give T cell receptor beta chains drawn from one sample of a study of cytomegalovirus exposure and HLA in healthy donors. Assay: immunoSEQ multiplex PCR; the TCRdb copy retains only in-frame clones and omits some. There are approximately 77,000 clones in the sample; about three quarters occur only once, and about 12% lies in the top ten. The sample was PBMCs. These receptors were taken from a male donor in good health and CMV-seropositive. The conserved cysteine and the conserved F or W are not part of the CDR3 here. Size tells how often a clone was seen (once, few, many) or the class of an expanded clone, and some rows leave it out.

V: TRBV19; J: TRBJ1-2; size: NA; CDR3: ASRGQGAYGYT
V: TRBV18; J: TRBJ1-2; size: NA; CDR3: ASSPEGGYGYT
V: TRBV6-5; J: TRBJ2-3; size: NA; CDR3: ASRRGDTQY
V: TRBV6-5; J: TRBJ1-2; size: NA; CDR3: ASHTGTGGNGYT
V: TRBV28; J: TRBJ1-4; size: NA; CDR3: ASSLWAQGEEKLF
V: TRBV6-5; J: TRBJ2-3; size: once; CDR3: ASRLGPGTTDTQY
V: TRBV29-1; J: TRBJ1-1; size: NA; CDR3: SVTSGTGGTEAF
V: TRBV27; J: TRBJ2-5; size: NA; CDR3: ASSANTGGQETQY
V: TRBV4-1; J: TRBJ1-2; size: NA; CDR3: ASSQDHRTDYGYT
V: TRBV7-9; J: TRBJ2-1; size: NA; CDR3: ASSLLAGGGLRYNEQF
V: TRBV6-4; J: TRBJ1-1; size: NA; CDR3: ASTRYPEAF
V: TRBV4-1; J: TRBJ2-5; size: NA; CDR3: ASSLRTGKETQY
V: TRBV28; J: TRBJ1-2; size: few; CDR3: ASSLRTDNYGYT
V: TRBV6-6; J: TRBJ2-1; size: once; CDR3: ASSYSTSGRPEQF
V: TRBV2; J: TRBJ2-3; size: NA; CDR3: ASSGETSGRAEDTQY
V: TRBV21-1; J: TRBJ2-7; size: NA; CDR3: ASSKGPRSCHDSSYEQY
V: TRBV14; J: TRBJ1-6; size: few; CDR3: ASSQDGRDPKGGLHSPLH
V: TRBV5-1; J: TRBJ2-7; size: NA; CDR3: ASSPDNYEQY
V: TRBV29-1; J: TRBJ1-5; size: NA; CDR3: SVGTGLNQPQH
V: TRBV2; J: TRBJ2-3; size: NA; CDR3: ASNRLATSTDTQY
V: TRBV11-2; J: TRBJ2-1; size: NA; CDR3: ASSLDLAGGLWYNEQF
V: TRBV19; J: TRBJ2-7; size: NA; CDR3: ATSGGYEQY
V: TRBV9; J: TRBJ2-1; size: NA; CDR3: ASSVRGVDSYNEQF
V: TRBV27; J: TRBJ1-4; size: once; CDR3: ASSPPGTVNEKLF
V: TRBV6-6; J: TRBJ1-1; size: NA; CDR3: ASRFATEAF
V: TRBV29-1; J: TRBJ2-5; size: few; CDR3: SVDARETQY
V: TRBV6-6; J: TRBJ2-7; size: NA; CDR3: ASSYQGGRSSYEQY
V: TRBV30; J: TRBJ2-5; size: NA; CDR3: AWSSQHEETQY
V: TRBV7-8; J: TRBJ1-2; size: few; CDR3: ASSPLGQLLYGYT
V: TRBV5-1; J: TRBJ2-7; size: NA; CDR3: ASSRGTPTPGEQY
V: TRBV7-3; J: TRBJ2-6; size: NA; CDR3: ASSLGQLSGANVLT
V: TRBV27; J: TRBJ2-7; size: NA; CDR3: ASSLRVGTYEQY
V: TRBV5-1; J: TRBJ2-1; size: NA; CDR3: ASSLAQLAGYNEQF
V: TRBV2; J: TRBJ2-3; size: once; CDR3: ASPQAGALDTQY
V: TRBV9; J: TRBJ1-1; size: few; CDR3: ASSGQQGAVTEAF
V: TRBV25-1; J: TRBJ1-2; size: NA; CDR3: ASSESQGNYGYT
V: TRBV7-3; J: TRBJ2-7; size: NA; CDR3: ASSLLAESSYEQY
V: TRBV30; J: TRBJ1-1; size: NA; CDR3: AWSVLPGTLTEAF
V: TRBV15; J: TRBJ1-2; size: few; CDR3: ATSRDRAGGGYGYT
V: TRBV6-6; J: TRBJ2-3; size: NA; CDR3: ASSYGAGGSTDTQY
V: TRBV30; J: TRBJ2-4; size: NA; CDR3: AWSFSAGTAAKNIQY
V: TRBV5-4; J: TRBJ2-5; size: NA; CDR3: ASSFTGKSETQY
V: TRBV6-5; J: TRBJ2-7; size: NA; CDR3: ASRRTESSYEQY
V: TRBV9; J: TRBJ2-3; size: NA; CDR3: ASRRGYGGMDTQY
V: TRBV6-1; J: TRBJ1-2; size: NA; CDR3: ASREGQTNYGYT
V: TRBV28; J: TRBJ1-1; size: NA; CDR3: ASGWTDMNTEAF
V: TRBV12-5; J: TRBJ2-7; size: NA; CDR3: ASGPGLAFNEQY
V: TRBV27; J: TRBJ2-3; size: NA; CDR3: ASSSKSLAGGLSDTQY
V: TRBV5-1; J: TRBJ2-1; size: NA; CDR3: ASSLVERGQETNEQF
V: TRBV19; J: TRBJ1-2; size: NA; CDR3: ASRVSIGQGDYGYT
V: TRBV7-3; J: TRBJ2-3; size: NA; CDR3: ASSDRTGVTDTQY
V: TRBV7-6; J: TRBJ1-6; size: NA; CDR3: ASSGTGGNSPLH
V: TRBV28; J: TRBJ2-7; size: NA; CDR3: ASSLTSGGVGYEQY
V: TRBV7-3; J: TRBJ2-3; size: NA; CDR3: ASSLGTSTDTQY